This entry lists 27 T cell receptor beta chains sequenced from one sample in a study of cytomegalovirus exposure and HLA in healthy donors. The PCR had 60 Vbeta and 13 Jbeta primers. TCRdb keeps only in-frame clones here, not all; method: immunoSEQ multiplex PCR. The table has under 300,000 clones, over 70% seen once. Input material: PBMCs. These receptors originate from a woman aged 55 to 70 in good health and CMV-seropositive.

The CDR3 loop reads CASSPDSANEKLFF. CDR3 sequence (DNA): TGTGCCAGCAGCCCTGACAGTGCCAATGAAAAACTGTTTTTT. The V gene is TRBV7-9, the J gene TRBJ1-4; a weak D match, TRBD1 (5 bases). Germline-derived CDR1 and CDR2 are SEHNR and FQNEAQ (reference sequence). CDR3 size: 14 residues. V gave up 5 bases and J gave up 5 bases, with 12 bases separating them.

The count of this clone is one. DNA of the CDR3: TGTGCCAGCAGCAGAAGGGGAAATAATGAAAAACTGTTTTTT. It yields the protein CASSRRGNNEKLFF. This chain joins TRBV5-6 and TRBJ1-4; a possible D gene is TRBD1 (5 bases). Germline CDR1 SGHDT, CDR2 YYEEEE. Deletions cut 4 bases from V and 4 bases from J, with 11 bases between. The CDR3 has 14 residues.

V usage is TRBV14 and J usage is TRBJ1-1; D might be TRBD1 (5 bases). The CDR3 totals 13 residues. Germline loops: CDR1 SGHDN, CDR2 FVKESK. V dropped 2 bases and J dropped 8 bases, with 12 bases sitting between them. DNA of the CDR3: TGTGCCAGCAGCCAATATCAGGGTGGGGAAGCTTTCTTT. Translated, it gives CASSQYQGGEAFF.

The rearrangement joins TRBV7-7 to TRBJ1-2; weak D call: TRBD1 (6 bases). The CDR3 runs 14 residues. CDR1 is SSHAT, CDR2 FNYEAQ, per germline (reference sequence). CDR3 loop: CARRLSGRGVGYTF. The CDR3 coding sequence is TGTGCTAGGCGGTTATCTGGCAGGGGAGTCGGCTACACCTTC.

The genes are TRBV5-6 and TRBJ1-4; 9 nucleotides align to TRBD1. With V trimmed by 4 bases and J by 8 bases, 9 bases remained unmatched. Germline assignment: CDR1 SGHDT and CDR2 YYEEEE. This CDR3 has 15 residues. The CDR3 reads CASSPSTGGLEKLFF. CDR3 DNA: TGTGCCAGCAGCCCTTCCACAGGGGGCTTGGAAAAACTGTTTTTT.

This clone was seen only a few times. The V call is TRBV27, the J call TRBJ2-3, with 8 nucleotides matching TRBD2. J lost 3 bases, V lost 6 bases, and 11 bases had no gene match. The germline V gene encodes CDR1 MNHEY and CDR2 SMNVEV (reference sequence). The CDR3 spans 16 residues. For the CDR3, the DNA is TGTGCCAGCAGCTATGGGAACGGGAGGGGGACAGATACGCAGTATTTT. This encodes CASSYGNGRGTDTQYF.

This rearrangement joins TRBV7-9 to TRBJ1-4; 9 bases fit TRBD1. V shed 4 bases and J 7 bases; nucleotides not matched to a gene: 4. CDR1 and CDR2 from the germline V gene are SEHNR and FQNEAQ (reference sequence). The length of the CDR3 is 14 residues. CDR3 loop: CASSWADRGEKLFF. DNA of the CDR3: TGTGCCAGCAGCTGGGCGGACAGGGGTGAAAAACTGTTTTTT.

The chain links TRBV6-5 to TRBJ1-1; 8 bases are a match to TRBD1. V dropped 0 bases and J dropped 1; count of bases not matched to a gene: 4. This CDR3 spans 16 amino acids. In germline, CDR1 is MNHEY, CDR2 SVGAGI. The CDR3 region is CASSYSGTGPNTEAFF. DNA of the CDR3: TGTGCCAGCAGTTACTCTGGGACAGGTCCGAACACTGAAGCTTTCTTT.

The CDR3 bases are TGCGCCAGCAGCACCGGACAGGGAGGCGAGCAGTACTTC. Translating it yields CASSTGQGGEQYF. The chain uses TRBV5-1 and TRBJ2-7; 8 bases match TRBD1. Trimming at V came to 4 bases and at J to 6 bases, leaving 6 bases not matched to a gene. This CDR3 has 13 residues. Germline assignment: CDR1 SGHRS and CDR2 YFSETQ.

The chain couples TRBV5-1 to TRBJ1-4; D is possibly TRBD1 (5 bases). The CDR3 runs to 16 residues. V lost 0 bases, J lost 7 bases, and 16 bases lay in between. Germline V gene data show CDR1 as SGHRS and CDR2 as YFSETQ. CDR3 amino acids: CASSLGAGEYGEKLFF. Written as DNA, the CDR3 is TGCGCCAGCAGCTTGGGAGCGGGGGAATATGGTGAAAAACTGTTTTTT.

This chain joins TRBV6-4 and TRBJ1-1; D may be TRBD1 (5 bases). The CDR3 runs to 14 residues. The germline gives CDR1 MRHNA, CDR2 SNTAGT. Between the trimmed V and J ends, which lost 0 bases and 10 bases, there was a span of 15 bases. CDR3 in DNA: TGTGCCAGCAGTGACTCCCCCGGGGGGGGTAGAGCTTTCTTT. Its translation: CASSDSPGGGRAFF.

This clone was seen only a few times. The CDR3 is CASSTPRGPGGTYEQYF. The CDR3 nucleotides read TGTGCCAGCAGCACCCCGAGGGGTCCCGGCGGGACCTACGAGCAGTACTTC. V and J are TRBV7-9 and TRBJ2-7; tentatively, D is TRBD2 (6 bases). V was trimmed by 5 bases and J by 2 bases, leaving 22 bases between them. CDR1 and CDR2 from the germline V gene are SEHNR and FQNEAQ (reference sequence). The CDR3 is 17 amino acids. The full variable domain, with the rest looked up from reference TRBV7-9 and TRBJ2-7, is DTGVSQNPRHKITKRGQNVTFRCDPISEHNRLYWYRQTLGQGPEFLTYFQNEAQLEKSRLLSDRFSAERPKGSFSTLEIQRTEQGDSAMYLCASSTPRGPGGTYEQYFGPGTRLTVT.

The chain recombines TRBV11-3 with TRBJ2-7, with 7 bases lining up with TRBD2. Germline CDR1 SGHNT, CDR2 YENEEA. The V gene end was trimmed by 5 bases and the J gene end by 5 bases; junction bases not matched to a gene: 9. The CDR3 length is 14 residues. DNA for the CDR3: TGTGCCAGCAGCCGTGGTGGGAGGGCCCACGAGCAGTACTTC. Translation gives CASSRGGRAHEQYF.

This clone has just a few counts. At the DNA level, this CDR3 is encoded by other sequences in the same sample as well. J is TRBJ1-2 and V is TRBV6-1; D gene uncertain. The CDR3 runs 13 residues. V lost 5 bases and J 2 bases, leaving 9 bases between the germline ends. Germline assignment: CDR1 MNHNS and CDR2 SASEGT. DNA for the CDR3: TGTGCCAGCAGTCAGACTCTAAACTATGGCTACACCTTC. This gives the protein CASSQTLNYGYTF.

The V and J genes are TRBV5-1 and TRBJ2-3; 9 bases map to TRBD2. This CDR3 has 15 residues. Germline loops: CDR1 SGHRS, CDR2 YFSETQ. Trimming cost V 4 bases and J 5 bases; bases outside gene matches: 8. CDR3 residues: CASSLSGRGRDTQYF. CDR3 in DNA: TGCGCCAGCAGCCTTAGCGGGAGAGGGAGAGATACGCAGTATTTT.

The V and J genes are TRBV9 and TRBJ2-1, with 9 positions matching TRBD2. Germline CDR1 SGDLS, CDR2 YYNGEE. The V gene end was trimmed by 0 bases and the J gene end by 3 bases; junction bases not matched to a gene: 4. The CDR3 length is 16 residues. The CDR3 DNA reads TGTGCCAGCAGCGTAGAAGCGGGAGGAAGCTACAATGAGCAGTTCTTC. It codes for CASSVEAGGSYNEQFF.

About this clone: Different DNA sequences within this sample yield the same CDR3. The chain links TRBV4-1 to TRBJ2-3, with a possible D match to TRBD1 (5 bases). V lost 0 bases and J 1 base, leaving 5 bases between the germline ends. The CDR3 length is 14 residues. The V gene's germline CDR1 is MGHRA and CDR2 YSYEKL. CDR3 in amino acids: CASSQDRGTDTQYF. In DNA, the CDR3 is TGCGCCAGCAGCCAAGACAGGGGCACAGATACGCAGTATTTT.

The chain carries TRBV10-3 and TRBJ2-5, with 8 bases aligning to TRBD2. CDR3 length: 19 residues. Germline trimming cut 0 bases from V and 5 bases from J; bases unmatched to any gene: 17. Germline CDR1 is ENHRY and CDR2 is SYGVKD. CDR3 sequence: CAISESFGPGLGARETQYF. The CDR3, as DNA: TGTGCCATCAGTGAGTCGTTTGGACCGGGACTAGGCGCTCGCGAGACCCAGTACTTC.

The chain uses TRBV7-3 and TRBJ2-1; 8 bases agree with TRBD2. Per the germline V gene, CDR1 is SGHTA and CDR2 is FQGTGA. V shed 5 bases, J shed 3 bases, and the junction held 6 bases outside the gene matches. The CDR3 covers 15 residues. The CDR3: CASSRQGTSYNEQFF. CDR3 nucleotides: TGTGCCAGCAGCCGTCAGGGGACTAGCTACAATGAGCAGTTCTTC.

This chain joins TRBV5-1 and TRBJ2-1, with 9 bases lining up with TRBD1. V shed 3 bases and J 5 bases; nucleotides not matched to a gene: 3. Germline lookup yields CDR1 SGHRS and CDR2 YFSETQ. CDR3 length equals 14 residues. CDR3 loop: CASSSGTGNNEQFF. CDR3 in DNA: TGCGCCAGCAGCTCCGGGACAGGGAACAATGAGCAGTTCTTC. Looking up the rest from reference TRBV5-1 and TRBJ2-1 gives the full variable domain: KAGVTQTPRYLIKTRGQQVTLSCSPISGHRSVSWYQQTPGQGLQFLFEYFSETQRNKGNFPGRFSGRQFSNSRSEMNVSTLELGDSALYLCASSSGTGNNEQFFGPGTRLTVL.

This chain connects TRBV5-1 to TRBJ2-4; D is undetermined. This CDR3 comprises 13 residues. CDR1 and CDR2 (germline): SGHRS, YFSETQ. V was pared by 3 bases and J by 6 bases, with 10 bases between. The CDR3 nucleotides are TGCGCCAGCAGCTCGGGTTCCTCAAACATTCAGTACTTC. Protein sequence: CASSSGSSNIQYF. The full variable domain, rest sourced from reference TRBV5-1 and TRBJ2-4, is KAGVTQTPRYLIKTRGQQVTLSCSPISGHRSVSWYQQTPGQGLQFLFEYFSETQRNKGNFPGRFSGRQFSNSRSEMNVSTLELGDSALYLCASSSGSSNIQYFGAGTRLSVL.

CDR3 nucleotides: TGCGCCAGCAGTGGGGACATCGTCTACAATGAGCAGTTCTTC. Translation: CASSGDIVYNEQFF. The genes are TRBV10-2 and TRBJ2-1; D is perhaps TRBD1 (6 bases). This CDR3 is built from 14 residues. Germline CDR1 reads WSHSY; CDR2 reads SAAADI. Deletions cut 4 bases from V and 3 bases from J, with 10 bases between.

A word on this clone: One end of the junction does not line up with germline, which may come from a read error. V gene TRBV5-1 combines with J gene TRBJ1-1; D not resolved. Per germline, CDR1 SGHRS and CDR2 YFSETQ. The CDR3 runs 17 residues. The CDR3 DNA reads TGCGCCAGCAGCTTGATTTTGGACTCCGCCTTGAACACTGAAACTTTCTTT. Amino acid sequence: CASSLILDSALNTETFF. The full variable domain, in which reference TRBV5-1 and TRBJ1-1 provide the parts outside the CDR3, is KAGVTQTPRYLIKTRGQQVTLSCSPISGHRSVSWYQQTPGQGLQFLFEYFSETQRNKGNFPGRFSGRQFSNSRSEMNVSTLELGDSALYLCASSLILDSALNTETFFGQGTRLTVV.

V usage is TRBV28 and J usage is TRBJ1-6; no clear D gene. Trimming removed 6 bases at V and 9 bases at J, with 6 bases between. Germline V gene data show CDR1 as MDHEN and CDR2 as SYDVKM. CDR3 length equals 11 residues. The DNA for the CDR3 is TGTGCCAGCAGCCCAGGTTCACCCCTCCACTTT. It encodes CASSPGSPLHF.

The CDR3 loop is CSVDGGGTGELFF. DNA of the CDR3: TGCAGCGTTGACGGTGGAGGTACCGGGGAGCTGTTTTTT. The V and J genes are TRBV29-1 and TRBJ2-2; TRBD2 might be the D (5 bases). CDR3 size: 13 residues. Germline CDR1 and CDR2: SQVTM and ANQGSEA. V dropped 3 bases and J dropped 5 bases, with 10 bases sitting between them.

The chain has TRBV6-6 and TRBJ1-2; the match to TRBD1 covers 9 bases. The ends lost 6 bases at V and 5 bases at J; junction bases unmatched: 1. The CDR3 is made up of 12 amino acids. Germline lookup yields CDR1 MNHNY and CDR2 SVGAGI (reference sequence). For the CDR3, the DNA is TGTGCCAGCAGCGACAGGGGGTATGGCTACACCTTC. Amino acid sequence: CASSDRGYGYTF.

This clone was counted a single time. This specimen includes other DNA sequences encoding the same CDR3. The rearrangement links TRBV29-1 to TRBJ1-1; the match to TRBD1 covers 7 bases. V was pared by 5 bases and J by 5 bases, with 2 bases of the junction left unmatched. Germline CDR1 reads SQVTM; CDR2 reads ANQGSEA. CDR3 length equals 11 residues. The CDR3 sequence: CSVPRGTEAFF. CDR3 DNA sequence: TGCAGCGTTCCCAGGGGGACTGAAGCTTTCTTT.